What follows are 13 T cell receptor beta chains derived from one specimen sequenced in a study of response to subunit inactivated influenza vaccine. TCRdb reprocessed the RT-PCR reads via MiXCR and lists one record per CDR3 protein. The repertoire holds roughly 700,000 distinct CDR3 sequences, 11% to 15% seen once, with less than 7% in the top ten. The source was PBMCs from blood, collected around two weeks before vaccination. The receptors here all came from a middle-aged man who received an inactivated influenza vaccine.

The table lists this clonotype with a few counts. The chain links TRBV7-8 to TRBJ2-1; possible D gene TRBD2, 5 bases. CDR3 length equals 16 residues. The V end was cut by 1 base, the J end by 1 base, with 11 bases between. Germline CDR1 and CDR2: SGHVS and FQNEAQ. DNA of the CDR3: TGTGCCAGCAGCTTAGTAACGCGAGGGTCCTACAATGAGCAGTTCTTC. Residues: CASSLVTRGSYNEQFF.

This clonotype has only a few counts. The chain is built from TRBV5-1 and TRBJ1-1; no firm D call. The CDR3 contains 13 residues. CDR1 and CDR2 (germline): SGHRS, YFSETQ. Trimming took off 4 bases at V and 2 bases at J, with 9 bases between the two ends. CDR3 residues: CASSVTSNTEAFF. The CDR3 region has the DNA TGCGCCAGCAGCGTAACAAGTAACACTGAAGCTTTCTTT.

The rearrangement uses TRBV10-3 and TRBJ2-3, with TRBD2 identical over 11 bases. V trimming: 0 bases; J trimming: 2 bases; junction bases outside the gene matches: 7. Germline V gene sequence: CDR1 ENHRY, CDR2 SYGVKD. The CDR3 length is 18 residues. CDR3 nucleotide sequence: TGTGCCATCAGTGAGTCATGGCTAGCGGGGGGCAACACAGATACGCAGTATTTT. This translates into CAISESWLAGGNTDTQYF.

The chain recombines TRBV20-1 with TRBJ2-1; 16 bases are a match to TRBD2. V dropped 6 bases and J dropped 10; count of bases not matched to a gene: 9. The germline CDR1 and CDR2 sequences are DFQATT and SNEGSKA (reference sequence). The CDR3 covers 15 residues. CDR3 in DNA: TGCAGTGCCATAGGGACTAGCGGGAGGGCCGACGAGCAGTTCTTC. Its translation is CSAIGTSGRADEQFF.

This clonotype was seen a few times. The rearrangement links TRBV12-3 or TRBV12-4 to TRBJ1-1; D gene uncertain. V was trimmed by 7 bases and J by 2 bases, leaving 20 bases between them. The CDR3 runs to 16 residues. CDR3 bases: TGTGCCAGCACCCCCGCCAAGGGCGTGGGTAACACTGAAGCTTTCTTT. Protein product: CASTPAKGVGNTEAFF.

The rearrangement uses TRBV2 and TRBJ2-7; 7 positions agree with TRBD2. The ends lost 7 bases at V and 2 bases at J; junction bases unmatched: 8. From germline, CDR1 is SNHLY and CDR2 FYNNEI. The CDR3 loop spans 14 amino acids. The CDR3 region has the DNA TGTGCCAGCACTCTACTAGCGACAACCTACGAGCAGTACTTC. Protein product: CASTLLATTYEQYF.

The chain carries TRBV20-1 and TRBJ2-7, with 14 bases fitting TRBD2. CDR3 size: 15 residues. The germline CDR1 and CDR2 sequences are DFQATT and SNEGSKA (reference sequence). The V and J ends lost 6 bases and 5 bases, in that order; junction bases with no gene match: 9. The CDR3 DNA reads TGCAGTGCCCTTCGGACTAGCGGGAGGACGGACGAGCAGTACTTC. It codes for CSALRTSGRTDEQYF.

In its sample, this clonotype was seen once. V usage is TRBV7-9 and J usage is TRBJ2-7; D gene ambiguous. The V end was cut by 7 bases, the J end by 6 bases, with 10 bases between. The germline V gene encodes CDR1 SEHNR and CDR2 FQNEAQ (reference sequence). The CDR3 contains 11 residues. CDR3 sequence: CASMGLGEQYF. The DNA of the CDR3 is TGTGCCAGCATGGGTCTGGGCGAGCAGTACTTC.

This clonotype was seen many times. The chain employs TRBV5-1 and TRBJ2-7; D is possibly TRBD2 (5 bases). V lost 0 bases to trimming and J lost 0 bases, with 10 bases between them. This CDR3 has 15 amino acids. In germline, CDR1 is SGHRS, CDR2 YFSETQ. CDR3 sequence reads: CASSLVGGSSYEQYF. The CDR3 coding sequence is TGCGCCAGCAGCTTGGTTGGTGGGAGCTCCTACGAGCAGTACTTC.

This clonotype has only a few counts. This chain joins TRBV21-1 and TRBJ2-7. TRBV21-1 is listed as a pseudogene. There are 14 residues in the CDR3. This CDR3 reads CASSKWGELYEQYF. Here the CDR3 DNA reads TGTGCCAGCAGCAAATGGGGGGAACTCTACGAGCAGTACTTC.

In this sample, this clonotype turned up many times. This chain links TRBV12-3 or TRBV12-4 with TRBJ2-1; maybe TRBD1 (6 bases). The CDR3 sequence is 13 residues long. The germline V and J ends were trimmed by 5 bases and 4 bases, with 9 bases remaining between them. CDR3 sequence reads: CASSTTGYNEQFF. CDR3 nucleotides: TGTGCCAGCAGTACGACAGGATACAATGAGCAGTTCTTC.

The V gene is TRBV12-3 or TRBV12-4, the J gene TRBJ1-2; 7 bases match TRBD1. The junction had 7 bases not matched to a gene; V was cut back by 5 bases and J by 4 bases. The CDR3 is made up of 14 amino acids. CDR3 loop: CASSPTGPRYGYTF. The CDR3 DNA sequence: TGTGCCAGCAGTCCGACAGGGCCTCGCTATGGCTACACCTTC.

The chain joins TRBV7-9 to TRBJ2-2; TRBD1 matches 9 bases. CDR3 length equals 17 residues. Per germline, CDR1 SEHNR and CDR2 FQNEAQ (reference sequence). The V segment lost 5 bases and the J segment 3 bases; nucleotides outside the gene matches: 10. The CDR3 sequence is CASSPPAGQGHTGELFF. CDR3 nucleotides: TGTGCCAGCAGCCCCCCGGCGGGACAGGGACACACCGGGGAGCTGTTTTTT.